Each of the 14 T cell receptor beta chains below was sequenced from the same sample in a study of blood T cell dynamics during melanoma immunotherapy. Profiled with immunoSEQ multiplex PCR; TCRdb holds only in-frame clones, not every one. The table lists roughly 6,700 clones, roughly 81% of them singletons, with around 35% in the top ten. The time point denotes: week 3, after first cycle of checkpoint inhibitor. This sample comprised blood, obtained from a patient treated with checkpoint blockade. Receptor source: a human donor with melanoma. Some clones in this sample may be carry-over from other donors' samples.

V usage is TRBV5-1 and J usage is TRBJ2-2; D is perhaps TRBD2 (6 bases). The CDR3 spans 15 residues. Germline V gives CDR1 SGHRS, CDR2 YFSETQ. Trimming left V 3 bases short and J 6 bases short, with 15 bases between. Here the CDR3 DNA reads TGCGCCAGCAGCTCTGGCGGGCTAGCGTCCGGGGAGCTGTTTTTT. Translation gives CASSSGGLASGELFF.

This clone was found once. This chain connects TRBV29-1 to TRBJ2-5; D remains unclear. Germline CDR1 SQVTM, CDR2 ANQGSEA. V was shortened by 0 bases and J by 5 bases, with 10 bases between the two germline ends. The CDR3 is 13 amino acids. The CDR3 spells CSVEDYREETQYF. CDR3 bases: TGCAGCGTTGAAGATTATCGCGAGGAGACCCAGTACTTC.

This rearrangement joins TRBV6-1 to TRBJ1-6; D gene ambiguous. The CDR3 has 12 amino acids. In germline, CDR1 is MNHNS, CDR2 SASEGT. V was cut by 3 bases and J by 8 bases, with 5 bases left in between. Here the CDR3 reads CASSDGDSPLHF. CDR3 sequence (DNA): TGTGCCAGCAGTGACGGCGATTCACCCCTCCACTTT.

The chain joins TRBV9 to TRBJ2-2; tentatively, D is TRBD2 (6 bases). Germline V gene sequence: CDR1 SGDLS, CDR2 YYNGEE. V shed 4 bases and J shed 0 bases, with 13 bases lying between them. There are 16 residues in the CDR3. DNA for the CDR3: TGTGCCAGCAGCATGCTACCGGGGGCGAACACCGGGGAGCTGTTTTTT. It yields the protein CASSMLPGANTGELFF.

The CDR3: CAWSGGSTQYF. DNA of the CDR3: TGTGCCTGGAGCGGTGGGAGTACGCAGTATTTT. This chain joins TRBV30 and TRBJ2-3; D might be TRBD2 (5 bases). The CDR3 is 11 residues long. Looked up from germline, CDR1 is GTSNPN and CDR2 is SVGIG (reference sequence). The germline V and J ends were trimmed by 3 bases and 8 bases, with 9 bases remaining between them.

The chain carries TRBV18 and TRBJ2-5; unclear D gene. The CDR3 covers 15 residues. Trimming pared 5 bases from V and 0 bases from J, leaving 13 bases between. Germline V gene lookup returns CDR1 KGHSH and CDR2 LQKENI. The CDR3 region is CASSSSQSYQETQYF. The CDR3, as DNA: TGTGCCAGCTCATCCTCTCAGTCGTACCAAGAGACCCAGTACTTC.

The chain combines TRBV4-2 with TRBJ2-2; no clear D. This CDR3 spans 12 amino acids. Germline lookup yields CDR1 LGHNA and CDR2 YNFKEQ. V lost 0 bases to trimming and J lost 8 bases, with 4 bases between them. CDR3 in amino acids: CASSQDTGELFF. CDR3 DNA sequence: TGTGCCAGCAGCCAAGATACGGGGGAGCTGTTTTTT.

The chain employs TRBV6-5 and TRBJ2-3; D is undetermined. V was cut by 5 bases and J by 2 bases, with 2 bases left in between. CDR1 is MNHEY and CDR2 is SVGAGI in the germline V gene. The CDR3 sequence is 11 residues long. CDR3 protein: CASSNTDTQYF. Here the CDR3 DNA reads TGTGCCAGCAGTAACACAGATACGCAGTATTTT.

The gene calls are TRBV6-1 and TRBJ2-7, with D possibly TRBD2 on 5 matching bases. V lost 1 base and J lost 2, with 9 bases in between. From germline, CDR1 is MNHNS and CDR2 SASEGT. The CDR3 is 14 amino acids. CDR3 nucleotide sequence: TGTGCCAGCAGTGAAGGGACTGGGACCTACGAGCAGTACTTC. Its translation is CASSEGTGTYEQYF.

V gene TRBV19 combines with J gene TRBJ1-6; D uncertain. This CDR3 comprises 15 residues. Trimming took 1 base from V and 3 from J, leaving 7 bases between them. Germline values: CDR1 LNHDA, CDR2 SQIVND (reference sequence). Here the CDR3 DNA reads TGTGCCAGTAGTATAGTTCTGGACTATAATTCACCCCTCCACTTT. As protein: CASSIVLDYNSPLHF.

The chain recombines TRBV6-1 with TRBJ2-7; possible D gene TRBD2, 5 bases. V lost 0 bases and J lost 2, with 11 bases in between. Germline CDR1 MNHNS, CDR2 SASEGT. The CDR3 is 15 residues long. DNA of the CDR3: TGTGCCAGCAGTGAAGCGCTTCGACTACCCTACGAGCAGTACTTC. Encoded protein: CASSEALRLPYEQYF.

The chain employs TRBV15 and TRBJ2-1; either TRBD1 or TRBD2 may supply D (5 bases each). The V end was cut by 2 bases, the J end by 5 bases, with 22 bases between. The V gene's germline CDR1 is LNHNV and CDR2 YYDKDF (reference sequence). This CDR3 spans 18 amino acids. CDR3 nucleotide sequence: TGTGCCACCAGCAGACGCCGCACCACACCTGGGGGTCACAATGAGCAGTTCTTC. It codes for CATSRRRTTPGGHNEQFF.

The CDR3: CASRLYNEAFF. As DNA, the CDR3 is TGTGCCAGCAGACTGTACAACGAAGCTTTCTTT. V is TRBV6-6 and J is TRBJ1-1; D call uncertain. This CDR3 has 11 residues. Trimming took off 6 bases at V and 8 bases at J, with 10 bases between the two ends. CDR1 and CDR2 (germline): MNHNY, SVGAGI (reference sequence).

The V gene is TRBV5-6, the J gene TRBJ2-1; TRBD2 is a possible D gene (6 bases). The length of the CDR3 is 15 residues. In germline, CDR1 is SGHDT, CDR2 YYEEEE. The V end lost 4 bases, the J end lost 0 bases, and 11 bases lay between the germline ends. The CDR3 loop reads CASSGRGASYNEQFF. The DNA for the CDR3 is TGTGCCAGCAGCGGGCGGGGCGCCTCCTACAATGAGCAGTTCTTC.